The T cell receptor beta chain under discussion was sequenced for a study of cytomegalovirus exposure and HLA in healthy donors (dated by TCRdb to 2016 to 2017). Concerning the study at large: According to a later analysis, one platform produced both the roughly 130 validation repertoires and the roughly 660 repertoires of the first cohort. Along with the 666-subject first cohort, a separate validation cohort of over a hundred different subjects was used. High-throughput TCR immunosequencing, statistical association of individual TCRs with disease status, and machine learning were combined to predict cytomegalovirus infection status. The study aimed to test whether cataloging public T cell receptors could reveal signatures of past pathogen exposure. The full study reports these points: In vitro tests confirmed that a few of the cytomegalovirus-associated TCR beta chains recognize cytomegalovirus antigens. A later analysis lacked HLA typing for the validation cohort, so it scored co-occurrence in that cohort across all 110 or so repertoires. Of the cluster scores, 90% to 95% were above 0 in a later analysis, which found that TCRs clustered in the first cohort also tended to co-occur in the 110 or so validation repertoires. The classifier was reported to diagnose cytomegalovirus status with high specificity and sensitivity in both the original cohort and the validation cohort. In the study, around 150 TCR beta chains were listed as associated with cytomegalovirus. Most TCR sequences were observed very rarely across donors, whereas some public TCRs were present in many individuals. According to the authors, the approach could potentially be generalized to other disease states and immunological phenotypes.

Donors formed part of the validation cohort, which comprised 120 or so subjects and was distinct from the first cohort of fewer than 750 subjects. Library creation used the immunoSEQ multiplex PCR assay. The study's own analysis went as follows. A statistical classification framework was built to diagnose cytomegalovirus status from the catalog of TCR beta chain sequences. This immuneACCESS table, as held by TCRdb, lists in-frame sequences with V and J called but not all clones. Of the missing ones, under half trace to an unresolved V gene in checked studies; the others have no known cause. V, J and clone size are taken as reported in that table, and D and trimming were inferred from the DNA itself. The sample profile shows approximately 210,000 clones; 70% to 90% of them were found once. The ten largest clones capture 2.9% of the sample. From the cysteine through the phenylalanine, the CDR3 covers 16 amino acids. The read is trimmed to its CDR3 DNA, 48 bases read in frame from base 1. A distance of 15 bases separates the germline ends of V and J, which lose 1 base and 2 bases respectively. The CDR1 and CDR2 encoded by the germline V gene (reference sequence) are GTSNPN and SVGIG.

Regarding this clone: This clone's antigen is unknown. Base quality data are lacking; no much larger clone is found one base away.

The sample taken for sequencing was PBMCs. The clonotype originates from a woman aged 18-29 years in good health and CMV-seronegative. The chain is assembled from TRBV30 and TRBJ1-5, and possibly TRBD1, on 6 matching bases. The CDR3 has the sequence CAWSAFRGIGNQPQHF. The nucleotide sequence reads TGTGCCTGGAGTGCCTTCAGGGGAATAGGCAATCAGCCCCAGCATTTT.